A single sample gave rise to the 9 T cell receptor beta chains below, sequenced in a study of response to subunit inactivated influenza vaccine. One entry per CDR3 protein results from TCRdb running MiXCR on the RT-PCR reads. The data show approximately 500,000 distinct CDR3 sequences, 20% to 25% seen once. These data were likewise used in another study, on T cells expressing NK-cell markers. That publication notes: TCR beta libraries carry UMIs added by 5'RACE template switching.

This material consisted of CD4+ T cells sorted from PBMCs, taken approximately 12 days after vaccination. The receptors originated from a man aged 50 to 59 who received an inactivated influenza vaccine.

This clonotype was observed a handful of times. This chain's CDR3 is CASSPYWGEQYF. The CDR3 DNA follows: TGTGCCAGCAGTCCGTATTGGGGCGAGCAGTACTTC. The chain employs TRBV12-3 or TRBV12-4 and TRBJ2-7; D unresolved. The CDR3 covers 12 residues. The V and J ends lost 5 bases and 6 bases respectively, with 11 bases between them.

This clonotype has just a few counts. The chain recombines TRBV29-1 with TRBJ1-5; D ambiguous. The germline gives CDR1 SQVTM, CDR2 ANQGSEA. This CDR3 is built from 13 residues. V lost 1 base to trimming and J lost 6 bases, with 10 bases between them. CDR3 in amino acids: CSVEVREGQPQHF. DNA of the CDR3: TGCAGCGTTGAAGTTAGGGAGGGTCAGCCCCAGCATTTT.

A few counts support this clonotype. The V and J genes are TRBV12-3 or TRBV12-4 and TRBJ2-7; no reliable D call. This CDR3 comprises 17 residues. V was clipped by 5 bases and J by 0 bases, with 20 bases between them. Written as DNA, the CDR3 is TGTGCCAGCAGTCTTTGGGGAAAGATCGGAATCTCCTACGAGCAGTACTTC. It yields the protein CASSLWGKIGISYEQYF.

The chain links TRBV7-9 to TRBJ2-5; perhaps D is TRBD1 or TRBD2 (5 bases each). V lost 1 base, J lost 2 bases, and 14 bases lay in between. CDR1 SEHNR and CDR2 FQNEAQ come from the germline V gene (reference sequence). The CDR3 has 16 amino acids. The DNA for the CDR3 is TGTGCCAGCAGCTTAGTTTACGGCAGGGAGCAAGAGACCCAGTACTTC. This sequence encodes CASSLVYGREQETQYF.

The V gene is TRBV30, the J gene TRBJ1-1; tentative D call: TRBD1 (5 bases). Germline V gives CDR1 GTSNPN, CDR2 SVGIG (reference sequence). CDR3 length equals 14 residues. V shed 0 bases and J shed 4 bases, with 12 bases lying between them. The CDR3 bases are TGTGCCTGGAGTGTACCGGGGGTCCGCACTGAAGCTTTCTTT. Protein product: CAWSVPGVRTEAFF.

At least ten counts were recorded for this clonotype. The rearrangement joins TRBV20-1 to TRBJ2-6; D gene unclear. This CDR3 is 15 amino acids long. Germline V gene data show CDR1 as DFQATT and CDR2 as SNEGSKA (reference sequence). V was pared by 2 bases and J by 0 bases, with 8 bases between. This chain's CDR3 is CSARRLNSGANVLTF. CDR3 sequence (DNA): TGCAGTGCTAGAAGGCTAAACTCTGGGGCCAACGTCCTGACTTTC.

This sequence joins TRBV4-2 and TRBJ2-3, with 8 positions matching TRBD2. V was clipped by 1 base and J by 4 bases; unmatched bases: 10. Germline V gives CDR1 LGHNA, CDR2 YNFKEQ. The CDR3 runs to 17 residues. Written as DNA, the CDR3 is TGTGCCAGCAGCCAAGGTCGGGATAGCGGGGTCGCAGATACGCAGTATTTT. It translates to CASSQGRDSGVADTQYF.

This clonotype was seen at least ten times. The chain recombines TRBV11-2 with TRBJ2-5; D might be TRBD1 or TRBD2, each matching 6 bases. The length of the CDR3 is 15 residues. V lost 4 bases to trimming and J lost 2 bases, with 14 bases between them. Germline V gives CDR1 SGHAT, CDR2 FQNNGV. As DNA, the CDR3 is TGTGCCAGCAGCTCAGGCGGGACAAGACAAGAGACCCAGTACTTC. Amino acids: CASSSGGTRQETQYF. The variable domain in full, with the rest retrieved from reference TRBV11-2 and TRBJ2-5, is EAGVAQSPRYKIIEKRQSVAFWCNPISGHATLYWYQQILGQGPKLLIQFQNNGVVDDSQLPKDRFSAERLKGVDSTLKIQPAKLEDSAVYLCASSSGGTRQETQYFGPGTRLLVL.

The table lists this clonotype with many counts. CDR3 nucleotide sequence: TGTGCCAGCAGCGGGACAGGGGGTCAGCCCCAGCATTTT. Amino acid sequence: CASSGTGGQPQHF. This chain uses TRBV2 with TRBJ1-5; 11 nucleotides agree with TRBD1. The CDR3 length is 13 residues. Germline V gives CDR1 SNHLY, CDR2 FYNNEI. J gave up 6 bases and V 6 bases, and 1 base lay outside the gene matches.